This T cell receptor (beta chain) was identified in a study of T cell repertoires in cytomegalovirus infection. As for the study in general: Evidence of both CMV infection and a matching HLA type came from public TCR beta signatures.

From the reads, TCRdb called clonotypes with MiXCR, one entry per CDR3 protein. The sample has some 270,000 distinct CDR3 sequences, about a sixth seen once; the top ten hold less than 60%. The CDR3 is made up of 15 amino acids. V lost 3 bases, J lost 8 bases, and 7 bases stayed unmatched. Germline V gene sequence: CDR1 MNHEY, CDR2 SMNVEV (reference sequence). Sequenced sample: CD8+ T cells from PBMCs. The chain employs TRBV27 and TRBJ2-1; TRBD2 agrees at 10 bases. The sequence derives from a human donor in good health (CMV status not recorded). Some clones in this sample may be carry-over from other donors' samples. The CDR3 nucleotides are TGTGCCAGCAGTTTGGCTAGCGGGGGAATCTATGAGCAGTTCTTC. The encoded protein is CASSLASGGIYEQFF.